This is a list of T cell receptor beta chains from one sample in a study of Ad26.COV2.S vaccination and SARS-CoV-2 variants. The data were produced by immunoSEQ multiplex PCR, yet TCRdb's version contains in-frame clones alone and is incomplete. The sample has about 680,000 clones, more than 80% seen once; the top ten hold nearly 1.5%. The material sequenced was peripheral blood, taken in a trial of Ad26.COV2.S vaccine versus placebo. The receptor source for this set is a person between 18 and 60 years old who received the Ad26.COV2.S COVID-19 vaccine or a placebo. Each CDR3 is given with its conserved first and last residue. A D gene is named only where the DNA matches it firmly. Expanded clones get a size class; other rows say once, few or many, or leave the size out.

d_gene: -; v_gene: TRBV19; abundance: -; j_gene: TRBJ1-1; CDR3aa: CASSIIQGSTFF; CDR3nt: TGTGCCAGTAGTATTATCCAGGGAAGTACTTTCTTT
d_gene: -; v_gene: TRBV11-2; abundance: -; j_gene: TRBJ2-7; CDR3aa: CASTLRNEQYF; CDR3nt: TGTGCCAGCACCCTGAGGAACGAGCAGTACTTC
d_gene: TRBD2; v_gene: TRBV4-1; abundance: -; j_gene: TRBJ2-1; CDR3aa: CASSLTLAGESYNEQFF; CDR3nt: TGCGCCAGCAGCCTGACCTTAGCGGGGGAATCCTACAATGAGCAGTTCTTC
d_gene: TRBD1; v_gene: TRBV14; abundance: -; j_gene: TRBJ1-1; CDR3aa: CASSQMTGGTEAFF; CDR3nt: TGTGCCAGCAGCCAGATGACAGGGGGCACTGAAGCTTTCTTT
d_gene: -; v_gene: TRBV7-2; abundance: -; j_gene: TRBJ1-6; CDR3aa: CASSYKGSGSPLHF; CDR3nt: TGTGCCAGCAGCTATAAGGGTAGCGGTTCACCCCTCCACTTT
d_gene: -; v_gene: TRBV5-4; abundance: -; j_gene: TRBJ1-2; CDR3aa: CASSGQLVGYTF; CDR3nt: TGTGCCAGCAGCGGCCAGTTGGTCGGCTACACCTTC
d_gene: TRBD1; v_gene: TRBV12-5; abundance: -; j_gene: TRBJ1-4; CDR3aa: CASGLLGQAATNEKLFF; CDR3nt: TGTGCTAGTGGTTTGCTGGGACAGGCCGCAACTAATGAAAAACTGTTTTTT
d_gene: -; v_gene: TRBV9; abundance: -; j_gene: TRBJ2-5; CDR3aa: CASNGAPQETQYF; CDR3nt: TGTGCCAGCAATGGGGCTCCCCAAGAGACCCAGTACTTC
d_gene: -; v_gene: TRBV24-1; abundance: once; j_gene: TRBJ2-7; CDR3aa: CATSDSGGHNEQYF; CDR3nt: TGTGCCACCAGTGATTCAGGTGGACATAACGAGCAGTACTTC
d_gene: -; v_gene: TRBV29-1; abundance: -; j_gene: TRBJ1-5; CDR3aa: CSVGDSANQPQHF; CDR3nt: TGCAGCGTTGGAGACAGTGCCAATCAGCCCCAGCATTTT
d_gene: TRBD1; v_gene: TRBV2; abundance: -; j_gene: TRBJ2-3; CDR3aa: CASRGTGADTQYF; CDR3nt: TGTGCCAGCAGGGGGACAGGAGCAGATACGCAGTATTTT
d_gene: -; v_gene: TRBV30; abundance: -; j_gene: TRBJ1-3; CDR3aa: CAWTYGSGNTIYF; CDR3nt: TGTGCCTGGACTTATGGCTCTGGAAACACCATATATTTT
d_gene: TRBD2; v_gene: TRBV9; abundance: -; j_gene: TRBJ2-1; CDR3aa: CASSVKEWSGSLPLNEQFF; CDR3nt: TGTGCCAGCAGCGTAAAGGAATGGAGCGGGAGCCTGCCACTTAATGAGCAGTTCTTC
d_gene: TRBD1; v_gene: TRBV5-1; abundance: -; j_gene: TRBJ1-1; CDR3aa: CASSLQGANTEAFF; CDR3nt: TGCGCCAGCAGCTTACAGGGGGCGAACACTGAAGCTTTCTTT
d_gene: TRBD1; v_gene: TRBV19; abundance: -; j_gene: TRBJ2-5; CDR3aa: CASSTDRGRETQYF; CDR3nt: TGTGCCAGTAGTACTGACAGGGGGAGGGAGACCCAGTACTTC
d_gene: -; v_gene: TRBV6-5; abundance: -; j_gene: TRBJ2-4; CDR3aa: CATLTRAKAKNIQYF; CDR3nt: TGTGCCACCCTTACGAGGGCAAAAGCCAAAAACATTCAGTACTTC
d_gene: -; v_gene: TRBV13; abundance: -; j_gene: TRBJ2-3; CDR3aa: CASSSRTSTQYF; CDR3nt: TGTGCCAGCAGCTCGAGGACCTCCACGCAGTATTTT
d_gene: -; v_gene: TRBV29-1; abundance: -; j_gene: TRBJ1-2; CDR3aa: CSAIGGSGYGYTF; CDR3nt: TGCAGCGCGATAGGAGGCTCGGGCTATGGCTACACCTTC